Below are 27 T cell receptor beta chains sequenced from a single sample in a study of OX40 agonist ivuxolimab in advanced cancers. Profiled with immunoSEQ multiplex PCR; TCRdb holds only in-frame clones, not every one. The sample lists around 83,000 clones, 91% occurring once. The sample here was CD4+ or CD8+ T cells sorted from blood, taken in a trial of the OX40 agonist ivuxolimab. The receptors here all came from an adult with an advanced solid tumor such as melanoma, head and neck, liver or kidney cancer.

The chain links TRBV28 to TRBJ1-3; D call uncertain. V lost 7 bases and J 0 bases, leaving 13 bases between the germline ends. Germline CDR1 and CDR2: MDHEN and SYDVKM. The CDR3 has 15 residues. CDR3 nucleotides: TGTGCCAGCACCGGACGGCCGAGCTCTGGAAACACCATATATTTT. The encoded protein is CASTGRPSSGNTIYF.

Details on this clone: The junction differs from germline at one of its ends, possibly a read error. J is TRBJ1-1 and V is TRBV6-1, with TRBD1 identical over 8 bases. CDR1 MNHNS and CDR2 SASEGT come from the germline V gene. The CDR3 is 16 amino acids. This chain's CDR3 is CASSEAQGQGYTEAFF. The CDR3 DNA follows: TGTGCCAGCAGCGAAGCCCAAGGACAGGGATACACTGAAGCTTTCTTT.

This chain joins TRBV28 and TRBJ2-2; D may be TRBD2 (5 bases). The CDR3 contains 14 residues. Germline loops: CDR1 MDHEN, CDR2 SYDVKM. The V gene lost 7 bases and the J gene lost 8 bases, with 17 bases spanning the gap. The CDR3 nucleotides are TGTGCCAGCACTCGGCCCTCACCGGGAGGGGAGCTGTTTTTT. It specifies CASTRPSPGGELFF.

V is TRBV7-2 and J is TRBJ1-5; D is possibly TRBD1 (6 bases). The CDR3 extends over 13 amino acids. Trimming cost V 5 bases and J 5 bases, with 10 bases left between them. CDR1 and CDR2 from the germline V gene are SGHTA and FQGNSA. The CDR3 region has the DNA TGTGCCAGCAGCCAAAAGGGGGATCAGCCCCAGCATTTT. Residues: CASSQKGDQPQHF.

V usage is TRBV6-4 and J usage is TRBJ2-1; weak D call: TRBD2 (6 bases). Germline V gives CDR1 MRHNA, CDR2 SNTAGT. This CDR3 region has 13 residues. Trimming took off 0 bases at V and 12 bases at J, with 12 bases between the two ends. CDR3 nucleotides: TGTGCCAGCAGTGACTCGATGACTAGTTGGCAGTTCTTC. Encoded protein: CASSDSMTSWQFF.

The chain has TRBV29-1 and TRBJ1-1, with D uncertain. V was trimmed by 4 bases and J by 0 bases, leaving 9 bases between them. Germline values: CDR1 SQVTM, CDR2 ANQGSEA. This CDR3 has 13 amino acids. CDR3 coding DNA: TGCAGCGTTGCACCGAGGCTGAACACTGAAGCTTTCTTT. It encodes CSVAPRLNTEAFF. The variable domain in full, with the rest retrieved from reference TRBV29-1 and TRBJ1-1, is SAVISQKPSRDICQRGTSLTIQCQVDSQVTMMFWYRQQPGQSLTLIATANQGSEATYESGFVIDKFPISRPNLTFSTLTVSNMSPEDSSIYLCSVAPRLNTEAFFGQGTRLTVV.

The V call is TRBV7-2, the J call TRBJ2-1; TRBD1 matches at 8 bases. CDR3 length equals 17 residues. Germline loops: CDR1 SGHTA, CDR2 FQGNSA. V was clipped by 3 bases and J by 6 bases; unmatched bases: 13. The CDR3 sequence is CASSFQGAASRGNEQFF. Here the CDR3 DNA reads TGTGCCAGCAGCTTTCAGGGGGCGGCTTCCAGGGGCAATGAGCAGTTCTTC. Supplemented by reference TRBV7-2 and TRBJ2-1, the full variable domain reads GAGVSQSPSNKVTEKGKDVELRCDPISGHTALYWYRQSLGQGLEFLIYFQGNSAPDKSGLPSDRFSAERTGGSVSTLTIQRTQQEDSAVYLCASSFQGAASRGNEQFFGPGTRLTVL.

This chain uses TRBV29-1 with TRBJ2-4; D remains unclear. V shed 4 bases and J shed 0 bases, with 7 bases lying between them. Germline V gives CDR1 SQVTM, CDR2 ANQGSEA. The CDR3 runs 13 residues. CDR3 residues: CSVVSVAKNIQYF. Here the CDR3 DNA reads TGCAGCGTTGTATCAGTAGCCAAAAACATTCAGTACTTC.

The chain couples TRBV19 to TRBJ2-7; TRBD1 matches at 9 bases. From germline, CDR1 is LNHDA and CDR2 SQIVND (reference sequence). V was clipped by 8 bases and J by 5 bases; unmatched bases: 7. This CDR3 contains 13 residues. The DNA for the CDR3 is TGTGCCAGTTCCCACAGGGGGCTCCACGAGCAGTACTTC. Translation: CASSHRGLHEQYF.

This chain joins TRBV28 and TRBJ2-6; D could derive from TRBD1 or TRBD2 (6 bases each). Germline-derived CDR1 and CDR2 are MDHEN and SYDVKM. CDR3 size: 16 residues. Trimming left V 6 bases short and J 4 bases short, with 16 bases between. The CDR3 DNA reads TGTGCCAGCAGCCCGTCGGGGGCCCCCGGGGCCAACGTCCTGACTTTC. Translated, it gives CASSPSGAPGANVLTF.

The CDR3 coding sequence is TGTGCCAGCAGGGAGACGGGCGGTTCACCCCTCCACTTT. Protein sequence: CASRETGGSPLHF. The rearrangement joins TRBV25-1 to TRBJ1-6; unclear D gene. CDR3 length equals 13 residues. Per germline, CDR1 MGHDK and CDR2 SYGVNS. Trimming left V 6 bases short and J 9 bases short, with 12 bases between.

The chain combines TRBV5-4 with TRBJ1-6, with D tentatively TRBD1 (5 bases). The CDR3 runs to 14 residues. In germline, CDR1 is SGHNT, CDR2 YYREEE (reference sequence). Trimming removed 0 bases from V and 12 bases from J, with 13 bases in between. CDR3 nucleotide sequence: TGTGCCAGCAGCTTGGCCGGGGGGAAAGGACCCCTCCACTTT. It translates to CASSLAGGKGPLHF.

The chain employs TRBV30 and TRBJ1-3, with a weak D call TRBD1 (6 bases). V was cut by 5 bases and J by 0 bases, with 11 bases left in between. Germline V gives CDR1 GTSNPN, CDR2 SVGIG (reference sequence). The CDR3 is 14 amino acids. CDR3 coding DNA: TGTGCCTGGGGACAGCTAGTCTCTGGAAACACCATATATTTT. Translating it yields CAWGQLVSGNTIYF.

The rearrangement uses TRBV29-1 and TRBJ2-1; D possibly corresponds to TRBD2 (6 bases). The germline V gene has CDR1 SQVTM and CDR2 ANQGSEA. Trimming cost V 4 bases and J 4 bases, with 8 bases left between them. This CDR3 is built from 12 residues. The DNA for the CDR3 is TGCAGCGTTGGGGCGGGATACAATGAGCAGTTCTTC. Amino acid sequence: CSVGAGYNEQFF.

This sequence joins TRBV2 and TRBJ1-1; D uncertain. V gave up 7 bases and J gave up 1 base, with 10 bases separating them. CDR3 length: 13 amino acids. Per the germline V gene, CDR1 is SNHLY and CDR2 is FYNNEI. The CDR3 protein is CASTKEGNTEAFF. In DNA form, the CDR3 reads TGTGCCAGCACAAAGGAGGGGAACACTGAAGCTTTCTTT.

This clone occurred once. This rearrangement joins TRBV18 to TRBJ2-4; D perhaps matches TRBD2 (5 bases). CDR3 size: 13 residues. Germline V CDR1 and CDR2: KGHSH, LQKENI. The V end lost 4 bases, the J end lost 12 bases, and 16 bases lay between the germline ends. The CDR3 nucleotides are TGTGCCAGCTCACTCGCGGGCGAGATGGGTCAGTACTTC. Its protein product is CASSLAGEMGQYF.

The chain uses TRBV7-2 and TRBJ1-2; tentative D call: TRBD1 (5 bases). The CDR3 spans 16 residues. The V gene lost 1 base and the J gene lost 5 bases, with 17 bases spanning the gap. CDR1 SGHTA and CDR2 FQGNSA come from the germline V gene. The CDR3 nucleotides read TGTGCCAGCAGCTTAGAATTGTCCAGGGCCCTATATGGCTACACCTTC. It encodes CASSLELSRALYGYTF.

The chain joins TRBV19 to TRBJ2-1, with D tentatively TRBD1 or TRBD2 (5 bases each). CDR3 size: 14 residues. V lost 6 bases, J lost 7 bases, and 16 bases lay in between. Germline V lookup: CDR1 LNHDA, CDR2 SQIVND (reference sequence). The chain's CDR3 is CASSQPPGRNEQFF. CDR3 DNA sequence: TGTGCCAGTAGCCAACCCCCGGGACGGAATGAGCAGTTCTTC.

V gene TRBV18 combines with J gene TRBJ2-1; D might be TRBD1 (6 bases). Trimming took 3 bases from V and 6 from J, leaving 18 bases between them. Germline V gene lookup returns CDR1 KGHSH and CDR2 LQKENI. This CDR3 has 16 residues. Here the CDR3 DNA reads TGTGCCAGCTCACCGTCCGAGGACAGAAGGGGCAATGAGCAGTTCTTC. Translation: CASSPSEDRRGNEQFF.

V and J are TRBV5-1 and TRBJ2-2; a weak D match, TRBD2 (5 bases). The CDR3 covers 13 residues. Germline V gene data show CDR1 as SGHRS and CDR2 as YFSETQ. The V end was cut by 4 bases, the J end by 6 bases, with 10 bases between. The CDR3 protein is CASSEREPGELFF. The CDR3 nucleotides read TGCGCCAGCAGCGAGAGGGAACCCGGGGAGCTGTTTTTT. The full variable domain, its missing parts supplied by reference TRBV5-1 and TRBJ2-2, is KAGVTQTPRYLIKTRGQQVTLSCSPISGHRSVSWYQQTPGQGLQFLFEYFSETQRNKGNFPGRFSGRQFSNSRSEMNVSTLELGDSALYLCASSEREPGELFFGEGSRLTVL.

Details on this clone: Other DNA sequences in this sample translate to the same CDR3. This chain uses TRBV7-9 with TRBJ2-7; D might be TRBD1 (6 bases). CDR1 and CDR2 (germline): SEHNR, FQNEAQ (reference sequence). The V end lost 1 base, the J end lost 2 bases, and 9 bases lay between the germline ends. This CDR3 is 14 amino acids long. Here the CDR3 reads CASSLGTATYEQYF. The CDR3 nucleotides are TGTGCCAGCAGCTTAGGGACAGCAACCTACGAGCAGTACTTC. Filled out from reference TRBV7-9 and TRBJ2-7, the complete variable domain reads DTGVSQNPRHKITKRGQNVTFRCDPISEHNRLYWYRQTLGQGPEFLTYFQNEAQLEKSRLLSDRFSAERPKGSFSTLEIQRTEQGDSAMYLCASSLGTATYEQYFGPGTRLTVT.

The chain recombines TRBV5-1 with TRBJ2-3; D not certain. Per germline, CDR1 SGHRS and CDR2 YFSETQ. The length of the CDR3 is 15 residues. Trimming took off 4 bases at V and 2 bases at J, with 14 bases between the two ends. Here the CDR3 reads CASSPTVGSTDTQYF. The CDR3 DNA sequence: TGCGCCAGCAGCCCGACGGTAGGGTCCACAGATACGCAGTATTTT.

The gene calls are TRBV19 and TRBJ1-1; no clear D gene. Trimming removed 5 bases at V and 5 bases at J, with 12 bases between. This CDR3 is 13 amino acids long. CDR1 LNHDA and CDR2 SQIVND come from the germline V gene (reference sequence). The DNA for the CDR3 is TGTGCCAGTAGTGATGGACGAGGGACTGAAGCTTTCTTT. It is translated as CASSDGRGTEAFF.

CDR3 in DNA: TGTGCCAGCAGCTCTCACAGGGGTCGACCCGTTAATGAAAAACTGTTTTTT. Its translation: CASSSHRGRPVNEKLFF. The J gene is TRBJ1-4, the V gene TRBV11-3, with 7 nucleotides matching TRBD1. Per germline, CDR1 SGHNT and CDR2 YENEEA. This CDR3 is built from 17 residues. V gave up 4 bases and J gave up 4 bases; unmatched junction bases: 12. The full variable domain, its missing parts supplied by reference TRBV11-3 and TRBJ1-4, is EAGVVQSPRYKIIEKKQPVAFWCNPISGHNTLYWYLQNLGQGPELLIRYENEEAVDDSQLPKDRFSAERLKGVDSTLKIQPAELGDSAVYLCASSSHRGRPVNEKLFFGSGTQLSVL.

The V and J genes are TRBV5-4 and TRBJ1-2, with D perhaps matching TRBD1 (5 bases). The V gene lost 2 bases and the J gene lost 6 bases, with 11 bases spanning the gap. CDR1 is SGHNT, CDR2 YYREEE, per germline (reference sequence). CDR3 length equals 13 residues. The CDR3 reads CASSFAGRDGYTF. CDR3 DNA sequence: TGTGCCAGCAGCTTTGCAGGGAGGGATGGCTACACCTTC.

The V gene is TRBV7-2, the J gene TRBJ2-2; 13 nucleotides line up with TRBD2. CDR1 is SGHTA, CDR2 FQGNSA, per germline. The CDR3 is made up of 15 amino acids. J was trimmed by 5 bases and V by 3 bases; bases with no gene match: 0. The CDR3 region has the DNA TGTGCCAGCAGCTTGGGACTAGCGGGAACCGGGGAGCTGTTTTTT. This translates into CASSLGLAGTGELFF.

The genes are TRBV29-1 and TRBJ2-7; 12 bases line up with TRBD2. The germline V gene encodes CDR1 SQVTM and CDR2 ANQGSEA. The CDR3 is 16 amino acids. After removal of 3 bases from V and 4 bases from J, the junction contained 10 bases not matched to a gene. The CDR3 DNA follows: TGCAGCGTTGAGGGACTAGCGGGTACCGCGGGGTACGAGCAGTACTTC. Its translation: CSVEGLAGTAGYEQYF.